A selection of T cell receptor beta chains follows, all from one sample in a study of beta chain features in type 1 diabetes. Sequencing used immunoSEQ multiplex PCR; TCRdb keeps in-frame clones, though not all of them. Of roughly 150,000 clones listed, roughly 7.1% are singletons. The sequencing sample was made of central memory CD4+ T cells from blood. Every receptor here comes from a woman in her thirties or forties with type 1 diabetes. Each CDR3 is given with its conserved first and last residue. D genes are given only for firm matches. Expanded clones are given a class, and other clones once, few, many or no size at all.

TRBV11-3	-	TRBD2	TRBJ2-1	TGTGCCAGCAGCCCCCTAGCGGGGTCTACACATGAGCAGTTCTTC	CASSPLAGSTHEQFF
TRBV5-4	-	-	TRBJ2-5	TGTGCCAGCAGCTTGGCCGAAGAGACCCAGTACTTC	CASSLAEETQYF
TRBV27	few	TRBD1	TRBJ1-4	TGTGCCAGCAGGGGGGACAGGGCCAATAATGAAAAACTGTTTTTT	CASRGDRANNEKLFF
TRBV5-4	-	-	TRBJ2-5	TGTGCCAGCAGCCTCCAGGAATCAGGGGAGACCCAGTACTTC	CASSLQESGETQYF
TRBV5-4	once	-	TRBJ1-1	TGTGCCAGCAGCCCGGGAGGGGGAGAAACTGAAGCTTTCTTT	CASSPGGGETEAFF
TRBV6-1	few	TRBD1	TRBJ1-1	TGTGCCAGCAGGTCCGGGACAGGGTATACTGAAGCTTTCTTT	CASRSGTGYTEAFF
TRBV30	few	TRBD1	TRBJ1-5	TGTGCCTGGAGCCGGGACAGTTATCAGCCCCAGCATTTT	CAWSRDSYQPQHF
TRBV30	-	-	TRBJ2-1	TGTGCCTGGACCCGGTCCTACAATGAGCAGTTCTTC	CAWTRSYNEQFF
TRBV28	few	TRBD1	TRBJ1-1	TGTGCCAGCAGTCCGCTTAGCAGGGGGCCGGTCCCTTTCTTT	CASSPLSRGPVPFF
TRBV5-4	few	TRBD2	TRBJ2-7	TGTGCCAGCAGCATCGGGGGGGAGGCCTACGAGCAGTACTTC	CASSIGGEAYEQYF
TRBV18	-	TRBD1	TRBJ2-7	TGTGCCAGCTCAACCGGGACAGGGCCTTACGAGCAGTACTTC	CASSTGTGPYEQYF
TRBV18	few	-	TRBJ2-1	TGTGCCAGCTCCCTGCTGGACGGGGTTGGGGATGAGCAGTTCTTC	CASSLLDGVGDEQFF
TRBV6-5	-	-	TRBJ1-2	TGTGCCGTGCTAGCGAGGGTTGGCTATGGCTACACCTTC	CAVLARVGYGYTF
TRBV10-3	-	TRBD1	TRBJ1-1	TGTGCCATCATGGGACAGGGGACCGCTGAAGCTTTCTTT	CAIMGQGTAEAFF
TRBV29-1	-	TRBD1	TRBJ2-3	TGCAGCGTTGTGGACAGGGGCCAAGGAGATACGCAGTATTTT	CSVVDRGQGDTQYF
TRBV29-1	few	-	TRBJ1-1	TGCAGCGTCGCGGGGATGTTGAACACTGAAGCTTTCTTT	CSVAGMLNTEAFF
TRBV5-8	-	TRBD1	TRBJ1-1	TGTGCCAGCAGCTTAGGACAGGGGTTGAACACTGAAGCTTTCTTT	CASSLGQGLNTEAFF
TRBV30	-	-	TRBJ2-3	TGTGCCTGTGGGACTTCCGTTGGAGGCACAGATACGCAGTATTTT	CACGTSVGGTDTQYF
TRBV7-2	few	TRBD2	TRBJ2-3	TGTGCCAGCAGCTTACTGGCGGGAGGGTTCACAGATACGCAGTATTTT	CASSLLAGGFTDTQYF
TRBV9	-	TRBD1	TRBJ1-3	TGTGCCAGCAGCGATATACAGGGGAACGGAAACACCATATATTTT	CASSDIQGNGNTIYF
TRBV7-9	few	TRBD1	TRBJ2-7	TGTGCCAGCAGCTTGGCACAGGGGGCTGACGAGCAGTACTTC	CASSLAQGADEQYF
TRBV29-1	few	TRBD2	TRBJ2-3	TGCAGCGTTGAACCGGGGAGGGAGGTCGATACGCAGTATTTT	CSVEPGREVDTQYF
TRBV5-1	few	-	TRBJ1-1	TGCGCCAGCAGACTGACAGTGCTCGGCACTGAAGCTTTCTTT	CASRLTVLGTEAFF
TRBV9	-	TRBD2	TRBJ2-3	TGTGCCAGCAGCGTAGACGCGCGGGGGGGGCGCACAGATACGCAGTATTTT	CASSVDARGGRTDTQYF
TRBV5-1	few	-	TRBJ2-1	TGCGCCAGCACCGAGGGCTCCCTCGGGAATGAGCAGTTCTTC	CASTEGSLGNEQFF
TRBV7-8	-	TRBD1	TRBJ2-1	TGTGCCAGCAGCCGGACAGGGTCGTTACACAATGAGCAGTTCTTC	CASSRTGSLHNEQFF
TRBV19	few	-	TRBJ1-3	TGTGCCAGTAGTATCAACGGGGCTGGAAACACCATATATTTT	CASSINGAGNTIYF
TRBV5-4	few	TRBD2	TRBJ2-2	TGTGCCAGCAGCCAGGAGCGGGGGAACACCGGGGAGCTGTTTTTT	CASSQERGNTGELFF
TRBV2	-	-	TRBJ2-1	TGTGCCAGCCTTCCCCAGCGGAAATACAATGAGCAGTTCTTC	CASLPQRKYNEQFF
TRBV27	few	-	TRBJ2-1	TGTGCCAGCAGTCTGCTTAGTAACGGGTTTGAGAATGAGCAGTTCTTC	CASSLLSNGFENEQFF
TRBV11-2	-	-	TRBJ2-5	TGTGCCAGCAGCTTAGGGACGGGGATAGGAGAGACCCAGTACTTC	CASSLGTGIGETQYF
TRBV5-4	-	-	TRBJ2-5	TGTGCCAGCAGCGGACAGGAGGGGGTGGCCCAGTACTTC	CASSGQEGVAQYF
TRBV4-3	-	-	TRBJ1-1	TGCGCCAGCAGTCCAGGGGACGTCACTGAAGCTTTCTTT	CASSPGDVTEAFF
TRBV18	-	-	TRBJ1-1	TGTGCCAGCTCACCCGGACTTCAGAGGGAAACTGAAGCTTTCTTT	CASSPGLQRETEAFF
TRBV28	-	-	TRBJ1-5	TGTGCCAGCAGTTTTCGACGGGACACAAATCAGCCCCAGCATTTT	CASSFRRDTNQPQHF
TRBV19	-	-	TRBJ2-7	TGTGCCAGTAGTCTCGTAGTGGGAGTTGGCAACGAGCAGTACTTC	CASSLVVGVGNEQYF
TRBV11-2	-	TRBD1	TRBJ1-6	TGTGCCAGCAGGAACAGACAGGGGGGTTCACCCCTCCACTTT	CASRNRQGGSPLHF
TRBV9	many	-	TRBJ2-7	TGTGCCAGCAGCGTAGACACAGGGCCCTACGAGCAGTACTTC	CASSVDTGPYEQYF
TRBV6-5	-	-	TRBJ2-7	TGTGCCAGCAGTGACCCAGGGGAAAAGCAGTACTTC	CASSDPGEKQYF
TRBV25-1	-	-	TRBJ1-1	TGTGCCAGCAGTAACTCAGGCCTCGGCACTGAAGCTTTCTTT	CASSNSGLGTEAFF
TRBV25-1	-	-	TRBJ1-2	TGTGCCAGCAGTGAATATGGGCAGGGGCGCTTGGGTGGCTACACCTTC	CASSEYGQGRLGGYTF
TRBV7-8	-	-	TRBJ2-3	TGTGCCAGCAGATGGCGGGATAGCGCAGATACGCAGTATTTT	CASRWRDSADTQYF
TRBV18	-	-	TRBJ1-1	TGTGCCAGCTCACCGAGGGAGATGAACACTGAAGCTTTCTTT	CASSPREMNTEAFF
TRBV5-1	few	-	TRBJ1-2	TGCGCCAGCAGCTTGGGGCCCAACTATGGCTACACCTTC	CASSLGPNYGYTF
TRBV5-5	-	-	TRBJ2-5	TGTGCCAGCAGCTTGGTTGGCAGTTACAGCCAAGAGACCCAGTACTTC	CASSLVGSYSQETQYF
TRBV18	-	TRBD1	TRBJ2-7	TGTGCCAGCGCGCGACAGGGGTCCTACGAGCAGTACTTC	CASARQGSYEQYF